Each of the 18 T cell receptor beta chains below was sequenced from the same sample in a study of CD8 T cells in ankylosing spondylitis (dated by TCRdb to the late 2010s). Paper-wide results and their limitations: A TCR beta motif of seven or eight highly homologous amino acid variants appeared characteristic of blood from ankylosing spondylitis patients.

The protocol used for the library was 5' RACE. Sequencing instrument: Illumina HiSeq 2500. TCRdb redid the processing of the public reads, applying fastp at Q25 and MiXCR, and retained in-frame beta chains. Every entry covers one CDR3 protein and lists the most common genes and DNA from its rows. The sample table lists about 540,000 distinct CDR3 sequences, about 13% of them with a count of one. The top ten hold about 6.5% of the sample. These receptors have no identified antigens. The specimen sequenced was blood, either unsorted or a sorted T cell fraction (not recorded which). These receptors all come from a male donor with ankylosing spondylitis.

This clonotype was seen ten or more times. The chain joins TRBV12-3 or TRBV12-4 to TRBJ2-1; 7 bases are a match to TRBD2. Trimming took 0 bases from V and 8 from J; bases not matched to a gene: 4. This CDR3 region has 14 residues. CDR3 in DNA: TGTGCCAGCAGTTTAGCAGGGACTAACGATGAGCAGTTCTTC. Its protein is CASSLAGTNDEQFF.

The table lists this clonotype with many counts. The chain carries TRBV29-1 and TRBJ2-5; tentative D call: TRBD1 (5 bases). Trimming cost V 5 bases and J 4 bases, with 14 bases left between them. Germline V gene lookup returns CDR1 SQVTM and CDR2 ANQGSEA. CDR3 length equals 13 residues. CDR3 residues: CSVSRVSGETQYF. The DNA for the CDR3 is TGCAGCGTTAGCAGGGTTTCAGGAGAGACCCAGTACTTC.

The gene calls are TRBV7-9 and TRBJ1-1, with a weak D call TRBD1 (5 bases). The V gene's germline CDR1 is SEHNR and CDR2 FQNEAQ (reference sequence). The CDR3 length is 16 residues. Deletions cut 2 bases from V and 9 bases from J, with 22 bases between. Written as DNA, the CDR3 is TGTGCCAGCAGCTTAAAGATAGGCCCGGGAGGGACCCAAGCTTTCTTT. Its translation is CASSLKIGPGGTQAFF.

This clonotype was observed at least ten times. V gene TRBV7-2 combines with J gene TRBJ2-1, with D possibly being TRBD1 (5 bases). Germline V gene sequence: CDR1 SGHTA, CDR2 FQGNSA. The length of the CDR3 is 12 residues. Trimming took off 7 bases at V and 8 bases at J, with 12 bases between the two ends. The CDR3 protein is CASTPVGDEQFF. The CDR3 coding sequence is TGTGCCAGCACCCCGGTAGGGGATGAGCAGTTCTTC.

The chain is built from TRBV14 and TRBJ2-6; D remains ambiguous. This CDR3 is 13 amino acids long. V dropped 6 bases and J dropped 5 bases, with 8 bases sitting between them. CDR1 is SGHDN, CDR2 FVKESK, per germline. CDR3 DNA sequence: TGTGCCAGCAGTCCCGCCTGGGCCAACGTCCTGACTTTC. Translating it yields CASSPAWANVLTF.

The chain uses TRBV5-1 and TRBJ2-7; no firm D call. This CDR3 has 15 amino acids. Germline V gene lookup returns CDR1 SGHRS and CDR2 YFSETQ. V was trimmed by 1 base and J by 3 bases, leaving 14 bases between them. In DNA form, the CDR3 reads TGCGCCAGCAGCTTGTCCCCGACGGAAAGCTACGAGCAGTACTTC. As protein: CASSLSPTESYEQYF.

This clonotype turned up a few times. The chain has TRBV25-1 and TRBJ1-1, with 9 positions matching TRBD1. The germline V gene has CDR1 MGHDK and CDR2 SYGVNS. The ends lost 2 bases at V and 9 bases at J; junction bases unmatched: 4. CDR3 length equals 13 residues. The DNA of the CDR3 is TGTGCCAGCAGTGAACACGGACAGGGGCAAGCTTTCTTT. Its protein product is CASSEHGQGQAFF.

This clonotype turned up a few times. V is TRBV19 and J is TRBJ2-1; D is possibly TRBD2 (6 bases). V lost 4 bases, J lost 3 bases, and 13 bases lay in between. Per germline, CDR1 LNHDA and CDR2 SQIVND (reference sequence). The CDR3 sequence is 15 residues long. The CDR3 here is CASSRDSIYYNEQFF. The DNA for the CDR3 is TGTGCCAGTAGTAGGGACTCGATATACTACAATGAGCAGTTCTTC.

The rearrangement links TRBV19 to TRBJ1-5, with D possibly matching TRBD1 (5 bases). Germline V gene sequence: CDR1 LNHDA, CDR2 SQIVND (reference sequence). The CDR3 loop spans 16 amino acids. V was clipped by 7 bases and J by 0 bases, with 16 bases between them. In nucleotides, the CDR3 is TGTGCCAGTAAACCGGGGAGGGGCGATAGCAATCAGCCCCAGCATTTT. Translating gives CASKPGRGDSNQPQHF.

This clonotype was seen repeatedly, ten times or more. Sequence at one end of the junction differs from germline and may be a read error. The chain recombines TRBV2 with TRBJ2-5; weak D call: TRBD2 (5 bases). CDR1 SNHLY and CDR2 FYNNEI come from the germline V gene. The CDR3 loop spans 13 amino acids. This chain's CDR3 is CASSEGSRETQYF. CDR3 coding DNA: TGTGCCAGCAGCGAAGGGAGCCGAGAGACCCAGTACTTC. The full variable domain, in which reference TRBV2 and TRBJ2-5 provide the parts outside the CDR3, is EPEVTQTPSHQVTQMGQEVILRCVPISNHLYFYWYRQILGQKVEFLVSFYNNEISEKSEIFDDQFSVERPDGSNFTLKIRSTKLEDSAMYFCASSEGSRETQYFGPGTRLLVL.

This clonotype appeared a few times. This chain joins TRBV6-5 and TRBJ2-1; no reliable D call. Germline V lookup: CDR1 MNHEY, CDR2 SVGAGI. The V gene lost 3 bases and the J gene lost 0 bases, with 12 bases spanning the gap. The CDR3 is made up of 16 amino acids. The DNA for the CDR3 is TGTGCCAGCAGTTATGCTGGCCCCAGCTCCTACAATGAGCAGTTCTTC. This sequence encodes CASSYAGPSSYNEQFF.

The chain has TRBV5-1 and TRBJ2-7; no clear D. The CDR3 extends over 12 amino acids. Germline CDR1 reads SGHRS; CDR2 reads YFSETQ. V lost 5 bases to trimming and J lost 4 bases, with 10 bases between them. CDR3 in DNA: TGCGCCAGCAGGGGGTTAGGTTACGAGCAGTACTTC. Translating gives CASRGLGYEQYF.

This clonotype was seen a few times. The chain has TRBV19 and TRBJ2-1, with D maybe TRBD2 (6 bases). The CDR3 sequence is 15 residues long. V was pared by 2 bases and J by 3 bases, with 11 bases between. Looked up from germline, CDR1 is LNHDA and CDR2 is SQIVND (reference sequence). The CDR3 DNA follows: TGTGCCAGTAGTATAAAGGAGGGTGGCTACAATGAGCAGTTCTTC. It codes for CASSIKEGGYNEQFF.

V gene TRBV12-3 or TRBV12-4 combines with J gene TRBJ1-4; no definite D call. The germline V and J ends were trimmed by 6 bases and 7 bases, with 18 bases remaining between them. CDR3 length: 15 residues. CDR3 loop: CASSAPGKRGEKLFF. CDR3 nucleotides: TGTGCCAGCAGCGCTCCTGGAAAACGAGGTGAAAAACTGTTTTTT.

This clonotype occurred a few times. This CDR3 is CASSVGDRQSPLHF. CDR3 sequence (DNA): TGTGCCAGCAGTGTAGGGGACAGGCAGTCACCCCTCCACTTT. The rearrangement uses TRBV12-3 or TRBV12-4 and TRBJ1-6; the match to TRBD1 covers 8 bases. The CDR3 is 14 amino acids. V lost 5 bases, J lost 10 bases, and 7 bases stayed unmatched.

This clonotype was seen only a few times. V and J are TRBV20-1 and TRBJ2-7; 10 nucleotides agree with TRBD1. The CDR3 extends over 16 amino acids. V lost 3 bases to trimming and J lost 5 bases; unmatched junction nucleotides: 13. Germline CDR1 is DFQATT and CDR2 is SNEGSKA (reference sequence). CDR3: CSARPGQGKGRNEQYF. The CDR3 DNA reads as TGCAGTGCTAGGCCGGGACAGGGGAAAGGGAGGAACGAGCAGTACTTC.

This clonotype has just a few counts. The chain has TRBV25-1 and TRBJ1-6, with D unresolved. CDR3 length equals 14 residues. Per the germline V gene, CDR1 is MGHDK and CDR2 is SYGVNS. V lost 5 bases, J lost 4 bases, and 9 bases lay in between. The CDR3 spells CASSLGPYNSPLHF. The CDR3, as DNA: TGTGCCAGCAGTTTAGGCCCTTATAATTCACCCCTCCACTTT.

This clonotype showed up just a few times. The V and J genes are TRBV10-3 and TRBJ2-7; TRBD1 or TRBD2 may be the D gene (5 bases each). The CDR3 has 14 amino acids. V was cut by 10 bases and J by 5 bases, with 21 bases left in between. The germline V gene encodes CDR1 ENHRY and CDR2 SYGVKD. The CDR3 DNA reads TGTGCCACCCTAGGAACCGGGCTGGGGGACGAGCAGTACTTC. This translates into CATLGTGLGDEQYF.